This TCR beta chain was obtained from a study of cytomegalovirus exposure and HLA in healthy donors. The PCR contained 60 Vbeta and 13 Jbeta primers. Here immunoSEQ multiplex PCR was the method, and the copy in TCRdb shows in-frame clones only, minus some. The data contain 95,000 to 150,000 clones, 60% to 85% of them singletons. V was shortened by 3 bases and J by 1 base, with 9 bases between the two germline ends. The germline V gene encodes CDR1 SEHNR and CDR2 FQNEAQ (reference sequence). The CDR3 spans 14 residues. The chain joins TRBV7-9 to TRBJ2-5, with a tentative D call TRBD2 (6 bases). This receptor was taken from a man between 25 and 39 years old in good health and CMV-seronegative. Sequencing used PBMCs. The CDR3: CASSFYSGQETQYF. CDR3 DNA sequence: TGTGCCAGCAGCTTCTATAGCGGCCAAGAGACCCAGTACTTC.